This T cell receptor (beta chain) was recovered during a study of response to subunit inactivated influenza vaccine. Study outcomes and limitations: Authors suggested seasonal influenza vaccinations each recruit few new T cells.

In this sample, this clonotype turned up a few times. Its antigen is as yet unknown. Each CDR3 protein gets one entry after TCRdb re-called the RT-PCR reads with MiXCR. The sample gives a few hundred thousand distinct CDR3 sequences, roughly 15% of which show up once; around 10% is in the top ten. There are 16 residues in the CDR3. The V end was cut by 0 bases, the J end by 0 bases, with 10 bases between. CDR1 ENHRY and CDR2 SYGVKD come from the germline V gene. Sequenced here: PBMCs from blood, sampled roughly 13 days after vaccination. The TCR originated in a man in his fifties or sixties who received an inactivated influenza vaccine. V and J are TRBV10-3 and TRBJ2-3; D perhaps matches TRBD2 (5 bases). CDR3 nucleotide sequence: TGTGCCATCAGTGAGTCTGGACGGACTAGCACAGATACGCAGTATTTT. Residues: CAISESGRTSTDTQYF.